Each of the 9 T cell receptor beta chains below was sequenced from the same sample in a study of shared clonotypes between healthy human individuals. Clones were sequenced by immunoSEQ multiplex PCR, and TCRdb holds only the in-frame ones, with some missing. The table has under 2.5 million clones, 85% to 95% seen once. Sequencing input: naive CD4+ T cells from PBMCs. Noted subset: CD45RA+ positively selected. The receptors derive from a man aged 18 to 30 in good health. Some clones in this sample may be carry-over from other donors' samples.

The rearrangement joins TRBV28 to TRBJ2-2, with 11 bases matching TRBD1. This CDR3 is 16 amino acids long. Trimming removed 6 bases from V and 7 bases from J; junction bases left unmatched: 10. Germline loops: CDR1 MDHEN, CDR2 SYDVKM. CDR3 bases: TGTGCCAGCAGGCTCCCGGACAGGGGGCGAAACGGGGAGCTGTTTTTT. Its protein product is CASRLPDRGRNGELFF. Filled out from reference TRBV28 and TRBJ2-2, the complete variable domain reads DVKVTQSSRYLVKRTGEKVFLECVQDMDHENMFWYRQDPGLGLRLIYFSYDVKMKEKGDIPEGYSVSREKKERFSLILESASTNQTSMYLCASRLPDRGRNGELFFGEGSRLTVL.

The J gene is TRBJ2-1, the V gene TRBV28, with a weak D call TRBD1 (6 bases). Germline V gene sequence: CDR1 MDHEN, CDR2 SYDVKM. Trimming removed 2 bases at V and 6 bases at J, with 8 bases between. The CDR3 is 13 amino acids. The CDR3 DNA reads as TGTGCCAGCAGTTTACGCAGGGGCAATGAGCAGTTCTTC. It yields the protein CASSLRRGNEQFF. The whole variable domain, filled in from reference TRBV28 and TRBJ2-1, reads DVKVTQSSRYLVKRTGEKVFLECVQDMDHENMFWYRQDPGLGLRLIYFSYDVKMKEKGDIPEGYSVSREKKERFSLILESASTNQTSMYLCASSLRRGNEQFFGPGTRLTVL.

This clone has just one count. Other DNA sequences from this sample encode an identical CDR3 as well. This chain links TRBV28 with TRBJ2-7; TRBD1 agrees at 11 bases. This CDR3 is 15 amino acids long. Germline CDR1 and CDR2: MDHEN and SYDVKM. The V and J ends lost 4 bases and 2 bases, in that order; junction bases with no gene match: 4. This chain's CDR3 is CASSSPGQGAYEQYF. The DNA of the CDR3 is TGTGCCAGCAGTTCCCCGGGACAGGGGGCCTACGAGCAGTACTTC.

V and J are TRBV7-3 and TRBJ2-3; D may be TRBD1 (5 bases). The ends were cut back, 3 bases at V and 0 bases at J, with 10 bases in the middle. The CDR3 has 15 residues. Germline V gives CDR1 SGHTA, CDR2 FQGTGA. CDR3 DNA sequence: TGTGCCAGCAGCTTCATCGGACATAGCACAGATACGCAGTATTTT. Protein: CASSFIGHSTDTQYF.

This chain joins TRBV4-1 and TRBJ1-2, with 9 bases fitting TRBD1. Germline CDR1 is MGHRA and CDR2 is YSYEKL. The length of the CDR3 is 15 residues. V lost 0 bases, J lost 4 bases, and 3 bases stayed unmatched. The CDR3 loop is CASSQDRDRVYGYTF. The CDR3 bases are TGCGCCAGCAGCCAAGACCGGGACAGGGTCTATGGCTACACCTTC.

This clone was seen once. The chain couples TRBV5-1 to TRBJ2-5; either TRBD1 or TRBD2 may supply D (5 bases each). The CDR3 loop spans 13 amino acids. Looked up from germline, CDR1 is SGHRS and CDR2 is YFSETQ. Deletions cut 6 bases from V and 3 bases from J, with 12 bases between. This CDR3 reads CASTTGTEETQYF. The CDR3, as DNA: TGCGCCAGCACCACCGGGACGGAAGAGACCCAGTACTTC. Variable domain in full (rest from reference TRBV5-1 and TRBJ2-5): KAGVTQTPRYLIKTRGQQVTLSCSPISGHRSVSWYQQTPGQGLQFLFEYFSETQRNKGNFPGRFSGRQFSNSRSEMNVSTLELGDSALYLCASTTGTEETQYFGPGTRLLVL.

This sequence joins TRBV6-5 and TRBJ2-7, with 7 bases matching TRBD1. With 0 bases clipped from V and 2 bases from J, the junction kept 4 bases outside the gene matches. In germline, CDR1 is MNHEY, CDR2 SVGAGI. This CDR3 has 15 residues. The CDR3 DNA reads TGTGCCAGCAGTTACTCGGGACAGTTAGCCTACGAGCAGTACTTC. Translated, it gives CASSYSGQLAYEQYF.

This clone was detected only once. A junction end diverges from the germline sequence, so it may reflect a read error. The identical CDR3 is also encoded by other nucleotide sequences in the sample. The chain has TRBV14 and TRBJ1-2; D uncertain. CDR1 and CDR2 (germline): SGHDN, FVKESK. The CDR3 is 15 amino acids. The DNA for the CDR3 is TGTGCCAGCAGCCTTCTCGGGTCCACTAACTATGGCTACACTTTC. The encoded protein is CASSLLGSTNYGYTF.

J is TRBJ2-5 and V is TRBV7-7, with TRBD2 as a possible D gene (6 bases). This CDR3 is 12 amino acids long. CDR1 is SSHAT, CDR2 FNYEAQ, per germline (reference sequence). V lost 6 bases and J lost 5, with 10 bases in between. The CDR3 DNA reads TGTGCCAGCAGGGGGGAGGCGGAGACCCAGTACTTC. Translated, it gives CASRGEAETQYF.